The 8 T cell receptor beta chains given below trace back to one sample, sequenced in a study of chemoradiotherapy in HPV16-positive cancers. The protocol was immunoSEQ multiplex PCR, while the TCRdb copy is restricted to in-frame clones and leaves out a portion. The data show thousands of clones, around 85% seen once. The source material was tumor tissue, sampled from a patient who underwent chemoradiotherapy. The source is a human donor with HPV-associated anogenital cancer.

This chain uses TRBV20-1 with TRBJ1-2, with 10 bases lining up with TRBD1. The CDR3 extends over 11 amino acids. From germline, CDR1 is DFQATT and CDR2 SNEGSKA (reference sequence). In DNA form, the CDR3 reads TGCAGGGGACAGGGGTCTTATGGCTACACCTTC. Translated: CRGQGSYGYTF.

Only a few counts were recorded for this clone. This chain joins TRBV7-9 and TRBJ2-5; no firm D call. CDR1 is SEHNR and CDR2 is FQNEAQ in the germline V gene (reference sequence). V was cut by 4 bases and J by 7 bases, with 16 bases left in between. The CDR3 totals 14 residues. CDR3 sequence (DNA): TGTGCCAGCAGCTACCACTCGGGCGTGGGGACCCAGTACTTC. It yields the protein CASSYHSGVGTQYF.

V gene TRBV6-1 combines with J gene TRBJ1-6; the match to TRBD1 covers 7 bases. This CDR3 is 15 amino acids long. Germline V gene data show CDR1 as MNHNS and CDR2 as SASEGT. Trimming took 5 bases from V and 12 from J; bases not matched to a gene: 13. CDR3 nucleotides: TGTGCCAGCAGTCTGGACCCAGGGGGGGCACTACCCCTCCACTTT. As protein: CASSLDPGGALPLHF.

The genes are TRBV28 and TRBJ1-3; 7 positions match TRBD1. The junction had 14 bases not matched to a gene; V was cut back by 6 bases and J by 3 bases. Germline CDR1 MDHEN, CDR2 SYDVKM. The CDR3 is 17 amino acids. The CDR3 reads CASSRARVRGGGNTIYF. CDR3 DNA sequence: TGTGCCAGCAGCCGAGCCAGGGTCAGGGGGGGTGGAAACACCATATATTTT.

This chain uses TRBV14 with TRBJ1-1; TRBD1 aligns across 9 bases. J gave up 4 bases and V 3 bases, and 3 bases lay outside the gene matches. CDR1 and CDR2 (germline): SGHDN, FVKESK. The CDR3 sequence is 14 residues long. This chain's CDR3 is CASSQRQGVTEAFF. Here the CDR3 DNA reads TGTGCCAGCAGCCAGCGACAGGGGGTCACTGAAGCTTTCTTT.

This chain links TRBV27 with TRBJ1-5; 8 bases map to TRBD1. This CDR3 is built from 15 residues. V was clipped by 5 bases and J by 2 bases; unmatched bases: 5. Germline CDR1 and CDR2: MNHEY and SMNVEV (reference sequence). CDR3 residues: CASSLDRGGNQPQHF. CDR3 sequence (DNA): TGTGCCAGCAGTCTCGACAGGGGAGGCAATCAGCCCCAGCATTTT.

The genes are TRBV5-1 and TRBJ2-2; D unresolved. CDR3 length equals 14 residues. V was trimmed by 6 bases and J by 1 base, leaving 10 bases between them. Germline CDR1 reads SGHRS; CDR2 reads YFSETQ. The CDR3 DNA reads TGCGCCAGCAAGGGCAGTCAGAACACCGGGGAGCTGTTTTTT. Translating it yields CASKGSQNTGELFF.

There are a few counts of this clone. The chain employs TRBV9 and TRBJ2-7, with 12 bases matching TRBD2. The CDR3 is made up of 16 amino acids. Germline CDR1 is SGDLS and CDR2 is YYNGEE. V dropped 2 bases and J dropped 8; count of bases not matched to a gene: 11. CDR3 protein: CASSVGGLAGSVKQYF. The CDR3, as DNA: TGTGCCAGCAGCGTGGGTGGACTAGCGGGGTCTGTTAAGCAGTACTTC. Supplemented by reference TRBV9 and TRBJ2-7, the full variable domain reads DSGVTQTPKHLITATGQRVTLRCSPRSGDLSVYWYQQSLDQGLQFLIQYYNGEERAKGNILERFSAQQFPDLHSELNLSSLELGDSALYFCASSVGGLAGSVKQYFGPGTRLTVT.